This T cell receptor (beta chain) was sequenced for a study of PD-1 blockade in classical Hodgkin lymphoma. Findings and caveats of the study: A significant rise in TCR diversity by C4D1 was seen for CD4+ but not CD8+ cells. Reported findings placed baseline TCR diversity lower in newly diagnosed patients (compared with healthy donors). Newly diagnosed and completely responding patients shared comparable baseline diversity. Although disease activity or prior therapy may be involved, causes of the repertoire differences remain undefined.

Exposure to brentuximab vedotin varied, and each patient had relapsed following autologous stem cell transplantation. Comment on this clone: Its target is not known.

The CDR3 is 16 amino acids. The repertoire was sequenced with immunoSEQ multiplex PCR; TCRdb's copy has only in-frame clones and lacks some. This sample has 25,000 to 30,000 clones, with 70% to 75% found just once. The receptor was derived from a human donor with classical Hodgkin lymphoma. The sample in question was peripheral blood mononuclear cells (PBMCs), obtained before the second cycle of nivolumab. The chain combines TRBV21-1 with TRBJ1-5; TRBD1 is taken as the D call from the table, unchecked against the DNA. TRBV21-1 corresponds to a pseudogene. The CDR3 nucleotides read TGTGCCAGCGGACATTCCGGGACAGGGAAAAGACAGCCCCAGCATTTT. Residues: CASGHSGTGKRQPQHF.